This TCR beta chain was sequenced for a study of blood T cell repertoires in COVID-19 (TCRdb year 2020). Looking at the study overall: Samples from collaborators originated in the United States, Italy and Spain and spanned both the acute and convalescent phases of COVID-19. The prospective study material was composed of cDNA or gDNA derived from T cells, B-cell-depleted T cells, or PBMCs. Where HLA class I and class II types were available, the types were taken from metadata supplied by the sample provider, not from assay-based typing. Deeply sampled blood TCRbeta repertoires from subjects exposed to, actively infected with, or recovered from COVID-19 were included in the dataset. The repertoires were released in a freely available public database intended as a resource for research on the immune response to SARS-CoV-2. Samples were obtained from the ongoing ImmuneRACE study (first 160 participants) and from over 1,000 subjects provided by 6 global collaborators. Sample metadata almost always included a de-identified subject ID, COVID-19 status, age in years and sex. Overall results and qualifications from the work: Clinical and demographic metadata were provided uncurated, with the amount varying by source and participant.

Enrolling through a virtual design, the prospective study's participants ranged in age from roughly 18 to 89 years and lived across some 22 United States geographic areas. In the prospective study, participants were assigned to cohorts based on the clinical history participants reported in a screening survey and a study questionnaire. Exposed participants had been in contact with someone with a PCR-confirmed or clinician-diagnosed COVID-19 case within 2 weeks of study entry. Each participant in the prospective study had whole blood, serum and a nasopharyngeal or oropharyngeal swab collected by mobile phlebotomists. Prospective study participants could optionally give additional blood draws and questionnaires over an approximately 2-month period. Blood samples from the prospective study were shipped frozen or at room temperature prior to DNA extraction. A word on this clone: The antigen this receptor binds is unknown. No qualities accompany the bases; no much larger clone lies one base away.

The germline V gene (reference sequence) provides CDR1 WNHNN and CDR2 SYGVQD. From the cysteine through the phenylalanine, the CDR3 covers 17 amino acids. Solely the CDR3 DNA is kept, with 51 bases framed from the first base. Trimming removed 3 bases from V and 0 bases from J, leaving 15 bases between the germline ends. TCRbeta CDR3 regions were amplified from genomic DNA by means of the immunoSEQ Assay, a bias-controlled multiplex PCR. The original methods were these. The number of nucleated cells in each sample was estimated by amplification of reference gene primers within the assay. Sequence reads were collapsed and filtered to measure the absolute abundance of every unique TCRbeta CDR3 rearrangement. Productive Simpson clonality was computed per sample as the square root of Simpson's diversity index over productive rearrangements. TCRdb took this table from immuneACCESS and kept in-frame rearrangements with V and J called. Such tables lack part of the clones; where checked against another copy, unresolved V genes explain under half of the gap, and the rest is unexplained. The DNA gave D and trimming, while V, J and clone size come from that table. Present in this sample are more than 350,000 clones, more than 70% of which were seen just once. The ten largest clones represent approximately 1.5% of the sample.

The chain is made from TRBV10-1 and TRBJ2-1, and possibly TRBD1, on 5 matching bases. The sample taken for sequencing was PBMCs or T cells enriched from blood (not recorded which). The TCR sequence derives from a woman under 30 who had been exposed to COVID-19. The sequence in DNA is TGCGCCAGCAGTGAAGGACAATCTCCAATCTCCTACAATGAGCAGTTCTTC. This sequence encodes CASSEGQSPISYNEQFF.